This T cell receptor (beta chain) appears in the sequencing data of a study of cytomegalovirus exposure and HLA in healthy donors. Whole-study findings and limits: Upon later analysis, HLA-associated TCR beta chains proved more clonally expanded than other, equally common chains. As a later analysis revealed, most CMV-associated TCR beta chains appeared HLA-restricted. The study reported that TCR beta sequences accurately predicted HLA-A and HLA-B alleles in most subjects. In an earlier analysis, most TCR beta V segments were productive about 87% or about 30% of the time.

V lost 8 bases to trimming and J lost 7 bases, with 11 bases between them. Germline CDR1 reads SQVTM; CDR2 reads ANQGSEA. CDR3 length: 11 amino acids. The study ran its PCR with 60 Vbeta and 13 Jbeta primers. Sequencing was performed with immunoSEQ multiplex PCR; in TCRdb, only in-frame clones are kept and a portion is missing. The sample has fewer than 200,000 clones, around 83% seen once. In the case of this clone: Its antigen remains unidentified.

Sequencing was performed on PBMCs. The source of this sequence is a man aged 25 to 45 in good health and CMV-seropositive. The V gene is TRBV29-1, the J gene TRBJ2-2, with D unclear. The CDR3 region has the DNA TGCAGCCTCGAGGATAACGGGGAGCTGTTTTTT. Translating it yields CSLEDNGELFF.